This TCR beta chain comes out of a study of cytomegalovirus exposure and HLA in healthy donors. PCR primers comprised 60 Vbeta and 13 Jbeta primers. This table comes from immunoSEQ multiplex PCR, and its TCRdb copy is limited to in-frame clones, with some not included. The table shows roughly 220,000 clones, with more than 80% occurring only once. Specimen: PBMCs. This receptor was obtained from a man aged 25 to 40 in good health and CMV-seronegative.

The CDR3 region is CASSEGSWGSGFNEKLFF. CDR3 nucleotide sequence: TGTGCCAGCAGTGAAGGGAGTTGGGGCAGCGGGTTTAATGAAAAACTGTTTTTT. The chain recombines TRBV6-1 with TRBJ1-4; D possibly corresponds to TRBD1 (5 bases). CDR1 and CDR2 from the germline V gene are MNHNS and SASEGT. Trimming left V 1 base short and J 4 bases short, with 19 bases between. This CDR3 is 18 amino acids long.